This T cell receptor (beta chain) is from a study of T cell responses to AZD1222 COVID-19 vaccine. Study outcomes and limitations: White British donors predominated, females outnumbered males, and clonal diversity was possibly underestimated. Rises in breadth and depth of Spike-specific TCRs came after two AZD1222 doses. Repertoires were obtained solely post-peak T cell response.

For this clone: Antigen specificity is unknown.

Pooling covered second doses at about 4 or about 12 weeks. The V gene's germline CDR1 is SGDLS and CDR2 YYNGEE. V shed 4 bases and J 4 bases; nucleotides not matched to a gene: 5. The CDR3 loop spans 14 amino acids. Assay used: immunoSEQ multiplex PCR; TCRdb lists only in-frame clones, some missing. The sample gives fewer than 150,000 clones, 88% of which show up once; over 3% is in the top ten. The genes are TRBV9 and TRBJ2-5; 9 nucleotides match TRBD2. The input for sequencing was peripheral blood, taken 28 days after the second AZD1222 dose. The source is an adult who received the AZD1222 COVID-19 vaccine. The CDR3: CASSRGSGRETQYF. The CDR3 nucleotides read TGTGCCAGCAGCCGGGGTAGCGGGAGAGAGACCCAGTACTTC. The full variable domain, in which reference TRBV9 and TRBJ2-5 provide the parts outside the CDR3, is DSGVTQTPKHLITATGQRVTLRCSPRSGDLSVYWYQQSLDQGLQFLIQYYNGEERAKGNILERFSAQQFPDLHSELNLSSLELGDSALYFCASSRGSGRETQYFGPGTRLLVL.